This is a list of T cell receptor beta chains from one sample in a study of CD8+ T cells in alopecia areata. The assay was immunoSEQ multiplex PCR, and TCRdb's table has in-frame clones only and misses some. Among about 120,000 clones, more than 45% were seen once, and the ten largest hold roughly 0.5%. The sample was CD4+ T cells sorted from blood, taken at week 4, from a patient treated with tofacitinib. The receptors shown here come from a human donor with alopecia areata. Both conserved end residues are part of each CDR3. Fields, in order: V gene, clone size, J gene, D gene, CDR3 protein, CDR3 DNA. A D gene is named only where the DNA matches it firmly. Only part of the rows carry a size: once, few, many, or a class if the clone is expanded.

>TRBV19|-|TRBJ2-6|-
CASSIVSAGANVLTF
TGTGCCAGTAGTATTGTGTCGGCTGGGGCCAACGTCCTGACTTTC
>TRBV29-1|-|TRBJ2-2|-
CSVFRGGSTGELFF
TGCAGCGTCTTCAGGGGAGGGAGCACCGGGGAGCTGTTTTTT
>TRBV18|many|TRBJ2-1|TRBD2
CASSPQSGSGRGNEQFF
TGTGCCAGCTCACCACAAAGCGGTAGCGGGAGAGGCAATGAGCAGTTCTTC
>TRBV29-1|-|TRBJ2-3|-
CSVLGGRGTDTQYF
TGCAGCGTGCTTGGGGGCCGGGGCACAGATACGCAGTATTTT
>TRBV6-6|-|TRBJ2-3|-
CASSYGRSTDTQYF
TGTGCCAGCAGTTATGGCAGGAGCACAGATACGCAGTATTTT
>TRBV19|-|TRBJ2-2|-
CASNYDRLNTGELFF
TGTGCCAGCAATTACGACAGGTTGAACACCGGGGAGCTGTTTTTT
>TRBV11-2|-|TRBJ2-3|-
CASSSAWDTQYF
TGTGCCAGCAGTTCTGCGTGGGATACGCAGTATTTT
>TRBV7-6|-|TRBJ2-5|TRBD2
CASSFSLAEETQYF
TGTGCCAGCAGCTTCAGCCTAGCGGAAGAGACCCAGTACTTC
>TRBV29-1|-|TRBJ1-1|TRBD1
CSAGRGQGVMNTEAFF
TGCAGCGCCGGAAGGGGACAGGGAGTCATGAACACTGAAGCTTTCTTT
>TRBV29-1|few|TRBJ1-1|-
CSVLRDFWGNTEAFF
TGCAGCGTCCTGCGGGACTTCTGGGGGAACACTGAAGCTTTCTTT
>TRBV30|-|TRBJ2-5|-
CAWSPPKGQETQYF
TGTGCCTGGAGTCCCCCCAAGGGCCAAGAGACCCAGTACTTC
>TRBV30|-|TRBJ1-5|-
CALAAGYNQPQHF
TGTGCCTTGGCGGCCGGATACAATCAGCCCCAGCATTTT
>TRBV29-1|-|TRBJ2-2|-
CSVDDDGFSGELFF
TGCAGCGTTGACGACGATGGGTTCAGCGGGGAGCTGTTTTTT
>TRBV29-1|once|TRBJ2-6|-
CSVEAAGRGANVLTF
TGCAGCGTTGAAGCGGCGGGGAGAGGGGCCAACGTCCTGACTTTC
>TRBV19|-|TRBJ2-3|-
CASSIQSGADTQYF
TGTGCCAGTAGTATCCAGTCGGGAGCAGATACGCAGTATTTT
>TRBV10-1|-|TRBJ2-3|-
CASSGGPRDTQYF
TGCGCCAGCAGTGGGGGCCCGAGGGATACGCAGTATTTT
>TRBV6-5|-|TRBJ1-5|-
CASREGFSNQPQHF
TGTGCCAGCAGAGAGGGGTTCAGCAATCAGCCCCAGCATTTT
>TRBV18|-|TRBJ2-5|-
CASSAGELETQYF
TGTGCCAGCTCAGCAGGGGAGTTGGAGACCCAGTACTTC
>TRBV30|-|TRBJ2-5|-
CAWALRGQTQYF
TGTGCCTGGGCCCTGCGGGGGCAGACCCAGTACTTC
>TRBV5-1|-|TRBJ1-2|-
CASSPRTDHSGYTF
TGCGCCAGCAGCCCCCGGACAGACCACTCAGGCTACACCTTC
>TRBV6-1|-|TRBJ1-2|-
CASIPRGAQNYGYTF
TGTGCCAGCATCCCTCGGGGTGCCCAGAATTATGGCTACACCTTC
>TRBV18|-|TRBJ1-1|TRBD1
CASSLDRGLWSTEAFF
TGTGCCAGCTCATTGGACAGGGGGCTCTGGAGCACTGAAGCTTTCTTT
>TRBV7-2|-|TRBJ2-1|-
CASNNRRGNEQFF
TGTGCCAGCAACAACCGAAGGGGCAATGAGCAGTTCTTC
>TRBV7-9|-|TRBJ2-5|-
CASSLRQGKETQYF
TGTGCCAGCAGCTTAAGGCAGGGTAAAGAGACCCAGTACTTC
>TRBV29-1|-|TRBJ2-7|-
CSVSDSYEQYF
TGCAGCGTCTCGGACAGTTACGAGCAGTACTTC
>TRBV30|-|TRBJ1-6|TRBD1
CAWSAHRGANSPLHF
TGTGCCTGGAGTGCCCACAGGGGAGCAAATTCACCCCTCCACTTT
>TRBV6-5|-|TRBJ2-5|TRBD2
CASRGLAGPGETQYF
TGTGCCAGCAGGGGACTAGCGGGACCTGGGGAGACCCAGTACTTC
>TRBV29-1|-|TRBJ2-4|TRBD1
CSVVLRDREFYF
TGCAGCGTTGTACTCCGGGACAGGGAGTTTTACTTC
>TRBV5-4|-|TRBJ2-1|TRBD2
CASSPGGGWNNEQFF
TGTGCCAGCAGCCCCGGCGGGGGTTGGAACAATGAGCAGTTCTTC
>TRBV29-1|-|TRBJ1-1|-
CSVGELNTEAFF
TGCAGCGTCGGCGAACTGAACACTGAAGCTTTCTTT
>TRBV30|few|TRBJ2-1|-
CAWKPSGPLGEQFF
TGTGCCTGGAAGCCCAGCGGACCCCTCGGTGAGCAGTTCTTC
>TRBV30|-|TRBJ2-1|TRBD1
CACRDRDYNEQFF
TGTGCCTGCCGGGACAGGGATTACAATGAGCAGTTCTTC
>TRBV5-1|few|TRBJ2-5|-
CASSLMGRGYQETQYF
TGCGCCAGCAGCTTGATGGGGCGAGGGTACCAAGAGACCCAGTACTTC
>TRBV30|-|TRBJ2-7|-
CAWSPPVDSSYEQYF
TGTGCCTGGAGTCCTCCCGTCGACAGCTCCTACGAGCAGTACTTC
>TRBV14|-|TRBJ2-1|-
CASSLFVSYNEQFF
TGTGCCAGCAGCCTCTTTGTTAGCTACAATGAGCAGTTCTTC
>TRBV5-1|-|TRBJ2-5|TRBD2
CASSLAAGEGETQYF
TGCGCCAGCAGCTTGGCTGCGGGAGAGGGAGAGACCCAGTACTTC
>TRBV6-6|-|TRBJ2-7|TRBD2
CASRNSGGRSYEQYF
TGTGCCAGCAGAAATAGCGGGGGGCGATCCTACGAGCAGTACTTC
>TRBV30|-|TRBJ2-3|-
CAWSVRPGGQYF
TGTGCCTGGAGTGTAAGGCCCGGAGGGCAGTATTTT
>TRBV11-2|-|TRBJ2-3|TRBD2
CASSLVGTSATDTQYF
TGTGCCAGCAGCTTAGTAGGGACTAGCGCCACAGATACGCAGTATTTT
>TRBV7-2|-|TRBJ1-5|-
CASSFSRDFAQPQHF
TGTGCCAGCAGCTTCAGCAGGGACTTTGCACAGCCCCAGCATTTT
>TRBV6-1|-|TRBJ1-6|-
CASSTQGYPLHF
TGTGCCAGCAGTACCCAGGGTTACCCCCTCCACTTT
>TRBV5-1|once|TRBJ2-5|-
CASSLEGGQETQYF
TGCGCCAGCAGCTTGGAGGGAGGTCAAGAGACCCAGTACTTC
>TRBV29-1|-|TRBJ1-2|-
CSVESLNYGYTF
TGCAGCGTTGAGTCCCTTAACTATGGCTACACCTTC
>TRBV6-6|-|TRBJ2-1|-
CASQGQGYNEQFF
TGTGCCAGCCAGGGGCAGGGGTACAATGAGCAGTTCTTC
>TRBV19|-|TRBJ2-2|-
CASSDRHANTGELFF
TGTGCCAGTAGTGACAGACACGCGAACACCGGGGAGCTGTTTTTT
>TRBV27|-|TRBJ1-2|-
CASSPTNYGYTF
TGTGCCAGCAGTCCAACTAACTATGGCTACACCTTC
>TRBV30|-|TRBJ2-1|-
CAWSPLPREQFF
TGTGCCTGGAGTCCTCTTCCTCGTGAGCAGTTCTTC
>TRBV7-6|-|TRBJ2-3|-
CASSFGGSHTDTQYF
TGTGCCAGCAGCTTTGGGGGCAGCCACACAGATACGCAGTATTTT
>TRBV27|-|TRBJ1-6|-
CASSLGGGPLHF
TGTGCCAGCAGTTTAGGAGGGGGACCCCTCCACTTT
>TRBV27|-|TRBJ1-2|TRBD1
CASRNLAGQGNYGYTF
TGTGCCAGCCGGAATCTGGCGGGACAGGGGAACTATGGCTACACCTTC